A single TCR beta chain is shown here with its context. This sample is part of a study of CD8 T cells in Susac syndrome. CD8+ and CD4+ T cells circulating in blood were sequenced for TCR beta. The multiple sclerosis control group was made up of treatment-naive patients with stable or active relapsing-remitting disease. The authors negatively isolated CD8+ and CD4+ T cells and FACS-enriched TEMRA cells. About 0.5 to 1 ug RNA was reverse transcribed with random hexamers. Multiplex PCR with immunoSEQ amplified the TCR beta CDR3 across 54 Vbeta and 13 Jbeta. TCRdb reprocessed the immunoSEQ multiplex PCR reads with MiXCR, giving one entry per CDR3 protein. The sample consists of under 550,000 distinct CDR3 sequences, approximately 85% of them appearing once. Germline V lookup: CDR1 LGHDT, CDR2 YNNKEL (reference sequence). Deletions cut 0 bases from V and 3 bases from J, with 8 bases between. The CDR3 loop spans 14 amino acids.

The chain employs TRBV3-1 and TRBJ1-2; D not certain. Material for sequencing was CD8+ T cells from PBMCs. This clonotype originated in a human donor with multiple sclerosis. The CDR3 coding sequence is TGTGCCAGCAGCCAAGAAGGAGACTACTATGGCTACACCTTC. Translating gives CASSQEGDYYGYTF.